Below, one T cell receptor (beta chain) is given with its context. Its antigen is undetermined. The repertoire was sequenced with immunoSEQ multiplex PCR; TCRdb's copy has only in-frame clones and lacks some. This sample has roughly 120,000 clones, with 80% to 90% found just once. The data were taken from a study of T cell responses to AZD1222 COVID-19 vaccine. Study-level findings and limits: Regions left unmutated in variants are reportedly the target of nearly half of spike-specific TCRs. Females made up more of the donors, who were largely white British, and clonal diversity may have come out too low.

Germline V gives CDR1 SGHNT, CDR2 YYREEE (reference sequence). CDR3 length equals 15 residues. V gave up 2 bases and J gave up 1 base; unmatched junction bases: 5. Sample: peripheral blood, taken on day 0 of AZD1222 vaccination. The sequence came from an adult in good health. This chain joins TRBV5-4 and TRBJ1-1; 7 nucleotides align to TRBD1. CDR3 sequence reads: CASSLWTGANTEAFF. CDR3 DNA: TGTGCCAGCAGCTTATGGACAGGAGCGAACACTGAAGCTTTCTTT.